The clone carrying this TCR beta chain was recorded a few times. Its antigen is as yet unknown. This entry is derived from a study of T-cell memory formation after mild COVID-19. Germline CDR1 reads SGHAT; CDR2 reads FQNNGV. With 5 bases removed from V and 0 bases from J, the gap between germline ends came to 7 bases. CDR3 length: 13 amino acids. Sample barcodes and UMIs were carried by the TCR alpha and TCR beta cDNA libraries that 5'RACE generated with constant-segment primers. TCRdb processed the 5' RACE reads anew with MiXCR; each CDR3 protein has one entry. Seen here are about 240,000 distinct CDR3 sequences, 8.5% to 9.5% observed once, and the top ten hold more than 20%. Findings and caveats of the study: Contracting CD4+ clones sat mainly in CM and EM; CD8+ in EMRA. A balance of CD4 and CD8 characterized clones contracting day 15 to 85, whereas later expanders leaned CD4+.

The sequence derives from a man aged 18 to 30 who had mild COVID-19 (a few samples of this study predate the infection). Cell type and time point are not known. The V gene is TRBV11-2, the J gene TRBJ1-1; the D is unclear. What was sequenced was PBMCs or a T cell subset sorted from them (not recorded which). CDR3: CASSNPVNTEAFF. In nucleotides, the CDR3 is TGTGCCAGCAGCAACCCAGTGAACACTGAAGCTTTCTTT.